One sample yielded the 20 T cell receptor beta chains listed below, sequenced in a study of OX40 agonist ivuxolimab in advanced cancers. Sequencing used immunoSEQ multiplex PCR; TCRdb keeps in-frame clones, though not all of them. The table shows about 61,000 clones, with 80% to 90% occurring only once. The sequenced sample was CD4+ or CD8+ T cells sorted from blood, obtained in a trial of the OX40 agonist ivuxolimab. Receptors originate from an adult with an advanced solid tumor such as melanoma, head and neck, liver or kidney cancer.

The V and J genes are TRBV6-5 and TRBJ2-5, with D perhaps matching TRBD2 (5 bases). The V gene lost 0 bases and the J gene lost 5 bases, with 13 bases spanning the gap. The CDR3 contains 15 residues. The germline V gene has CDR1 MNHEY and CDR2 SVGAGI. Here the CDR3 reads CASSYSKSGWETQYF. DNA for the CDR3: TGTGCCAGCAGTTACTCGAAATCGGGATGGGAGACCCAGTACTTC.

As regards this clone: The sample contains more than one DNA sequence encoding this CDR3. The CDR3 DNA reads as TGTGCCACCAGCAGGGGAGGGACCAACTCTGGAAACACCATATATTTT. Translation gives CATSRGGTNSGNTIYF. The chain joins TRBV15 to TRBJ1-3; TRBD1 is a possible D gene (5 bases). The CDR3 has 16 amino acids. V shed 3 bases and J shed 0 bases, with 12 bases lying between them. Germline V lookup: CDR1 LNHNV, CDR2 YYDKDF (reference sequence).

The chain links TRBV28 to TRBJ2-7; D may correspond to TRBD1 or TRBD2 (5 bases each). The CDR3 contains 14 residues. The ends were cut back, 7 bases at V and 5 bases at J, with 18 bases in the middle. Germline CDR1 and CDR2: MDHEN and SYDVKM. The CDR3 region has the DNA TGTGCCAGCATTTCGGGACCCCTTGTAGACGAGCAGTACTTC. Amino acids: CASISGPLVDEQYF.

V and J are TRBV7-9 and TRBJ1-2, with unresolved D. CDR3 length: 13 amino acids. Trimming stripped 5 bases from V and 2 bases from J, with 9 bases between. CDR1 is SEHNR, CDR2 FQNEAQ, per germline (reference sequence). Here the CDR3 reads CASSLSPNYGYTF. The CDR3 DNA sequence: TGTGCCAGCAGCCTTTCGCCGAACTATGGCTACACCTTC.

In its sample, this clone was seen once. The chain joins TRBV7-3 to TRBJ2-2; D is perhaps TRBD2 (5 bases). With 0 bases removed from V and 4 bases from J, the gap between germline ends came to 12 bases. Germline lookup yields CDR1 SGHTA and CDR2 FQGTGA. This CDR3 comprises 16 residues. CDR3 DNA: TGTGCCAGCAGCTTAACTCGCGGGCTTGGCACCGGGGAGCTGTTTTTT. It is translated as CASSLTRGLGTGELFF.

The V and J genes are TRBV13 and TRBJ1-1; D is ambiguous. CDR3 length: 14 amino acids. The germline V and J ends were trimmed by 2 bases and 2 bases, with 9 bases remaining between them. The V gene's germline CDR1 is PRHDT and CDR2 FYEKMQ (reference sequence). CDR3 DNA: TGTGCCAGCAGCTTAAGCCAAGCCAACACTGAAGCTTTCTTT. As protein: CASSLSQANTEAFF.

This clone has a single count. This sequence joins TRBV6-5 and TRBJ1-1; the D gene is possibly TRBD1 (6 bases). Germline V gives CDR1 MNHEY, CDR2 SVGAGI. V lost 7 bases to trimming and J lost 4 bases, with 13 bases between them. This CDR3 spans 13 amino acids. CDR3 in amino acids: CASNKRGATEAFF. In DNA, the CDR3 is TGTGCCAGCAATAAAAGGGGGGCCACTGAAGCTTTCTTT.

This clone appeared a single time. The chain couples TRBV5-1 to TRBJ1-1; D not certain. V lost 0 bases to trimming and J lost 2 bases, with 2 bases between them. The CDR3 length is 12 residues. Germline V gene lookup returns CDR1 SGHRS and CDR2 YFSETQ. The CDR3 loop is CASSLVNTEAFF. The CDR3 DNA sequence: TGCGCCAGCAGCTTGGTTAACACTGAAGCTTTCTTT.

The gene calls are TRBV19 and TRBJ2-3, with D perhaps TRBD1 (5 bases). CDR3 length: 12 amino acids. The V and J ends lost 6 bases and 5 bases respectively, with 9 bases between them. Germline V CDR1 and CDR2: LNHDA, SQIVND (reference sequence). The CDR3 bases are TGTGCCAGTAGCAAGGGGTTAGATACGCAGTATTTT. It translates to CASSKGLDTQYF.

V usage is TRBV6-5 and J usage is TRBJ2-7, with 10 bases matching TRBD2. After removal of 8 bases from V and 2 bases from J, the junction contained 6 bases not matched to a gene. The CDR3 has 14 amino acids. The germline CDR1 and CDR2 sequences are MNHEY and SVGAGI. This CDR3 is CASRRTSGTYEQYF. The CDR3 coding sequence is TGTGCCAGCCGGCGGACTAGCGGCACCTACGAGCAGTACTTC.

J is TRBJ2-7 and V is TRBV2; D remains ambiguous. Between the trimmed V and J ends, which lost 6 bases and 0 bases, there was a span of 15 bases. CDR3 length equals 15 residues. Per germline, CDR1 SNHLY and CDR2 FYNNEI. For the CDR3, the DNA is TGTGCCAGCAGGGCCTTCAGCGAGAGCTCCTACGAGCAGTACTTC. Amino acid sequence: CASRAFSESSYEQYF.

This chain uses TRBV5-1 with TRBJ2-5; D gene unclear. Germline-derived CDR1 and CDR2 are SGHRS and YFSETQ. The CDR3 is 13 amino acids. V gave up 4 bases and J gave up 1 base, with 8 bases separating them. CDR3 protein: CASSRGTQETQYF. Here the CDR3 DNA reads TGCGCCAGCAGCCGAGGAACCCAAGAGACCCAGTACTTC.

V is TRBV6-5 and J is TRBJ2-2; perhaps TRBD1 as D (6 bases). CDR1 is MNHEY, CDR2 SVGAGI, per germline. Trimming stripped 5 bases from V and 4 bases from J, with 14 bases between. The CDR3 is 15 amino acids. Written as DNA, the CDR3 is TGTGCCAGCAGTCCTCTAGGGGGAGTCACCGGGGAGCTGTTTTTT. Residues: CASSPLGGVTGELFF.

This clone appeared once. The J gene is TRBJ1-2, the V gene TRBV6-4, with 9 bases that match TRBD1. The length of the CDR3 is 16 residues. The germline V gene has CDR1 MRHNA and CDR2 SNTAGT. V shed 5 bases, J shed 6 bases, and the junction held 13 bases outside the gene matches. CDR3 sequence (DNA): TGTGCCAGCAGTTACGCCGGGACAGGGAAGGGGGATGGCTACACCTTC. Translating it yields CASSYAGTGKGDGYTF.

V and J are TRBV18 and TRBJ2-3; a possible D gene is TRBD2 (5 bases). V was trimmed by 1 base and J by 0 bases, leaving 14 bases between them. Germline values: CDR1 KGHSH, CDR2 LQKENI. This CDR3 is 17 amino acids long. The CDR3 DNA sequence: TGTGCCAGCTCACCACGAGTATCCCCGGGAAGCACAGATACGCAGTATTTT. Translated: CASSPRVSPGSTDTQYF.

The genes are TRBV4-3 and TRBJ2-7; perhaps D is TRBD1 or TRBD2 (5 bases each). Trimming stripped 0 bases from V and 7 bases from J, with 10 bases between. Germline-derived CDR1 and CDR2 are LGHNA and YSLEER. The CDR3 runs to 13 residues. The CDR3 loop is CASSQEYGGEQYF. Written as DNA, the CDR3 is TGCGCCAGCAGCCAAGAATATGGGGGAGAGCAGTACTTC.

CDR3 loop: CASSWGDRAQETQYF. The CDR3 coding sequence is TGCGCCAGCAGCTGGGGGGACAGGGCTCAAGAGACCCAGTACTTC. The chain employs TRBV5-1 and TRBJ2-5; 9 nucleotides agree with TRBD1. The trim removed 3 bases at V and 2 bases at J, leaving 5 bases unmatched. Germline-derived CDR1 and CDR2 are SGHRS and YFSETQ. The CDR3 consists of 15 residues.

This sequence joins TRBV10-3 and TRBJ2-3; no clear D gene. Trimming removed 11 bases at V and 0 bases at J, with 15 bases between. The CDR3 is 14 residues long. Germline-derived CDR1 and CDR2 are ENHRY and SYGVKD. The CDR3 is CAPSGRASTDTQYF. The CDR3 DNA is TGTGCCCCGTCTGGAAGGGCTAGCACAGATACGCAGTATTTT.

This chain joins TRBV28 and TRBJ2-5; the D gene could be TRBD1 or TRBD2 (6 bases each). Trimming cost V 3 bases and J 5 bases, with 22 bases left between them. Germline V lookup: CDR1 MDHEN, CDR2 SYDVKM. The CDR3 has 17 amino acids. The CDR3 DNA reads TGTGCCAGCAGTTTTGATTCGCCGGGAACGGGGGCCGAGACCCAGTACTTC. This sequence encodes CASSFDSPGTGAETQYF.

The chain uses TRBV2 and TRBJ1-6; TRBD1 is a possible D gene (5 bases). From germline, CDR1 is SNHLY and CDR2 FYNNEI. The V gene lost 7 bases and the J gene lost 1 base, with 23 bases spanning the gap. This CDR3 contains 19 residues. This CDR3 is CASTLEGGVGRSYNSPLHF. The CDR3 DNA reads as TGTGCCAGCACTCTGGAAGGAGGGGTTGGTAGGTCCTATAATTCACCCCTCCACTTT.